The clone carrying this TCR beta chain was observed a handful of times. Its specificity is not known. The CDR3 consists of 14 residues. Trimming shortened V by 1 base and J by 2 bases, and 7 bases separated the two germline ends. Germline CDR1 MNHNS, CDR2 SASEGT. Indicated time point: week 35, safety follow-up. Alongside topical imiquimod, each dose of vaccine comprised 300 ug of mutant IDH1 20-mer peptide. This entry comes from a study of a mutant IDH1 vaccine in newly diagnosed glioma. Clones were read by immunoSEQ multiplex PCR, and TCRdb kept only the in-frame ones, dropping some. In the table there are 45,000 or so clones, roughly 91% of which are singletons.

The TCR comes from a woman aged 40 to 55 with glioma. This chain links TRBV6-1 with TRBJ2-3; D unclear. Sequencing used PBMCs, obtained from a glioma patient whose treatment included an IDH1 peptide vaccine. The chain's CDR3 is CASSEDKNTDTQYF. DNA for the CDR3: TGTGCCAGCAGTGAAGACAAAAACACAGATACGCAGTATTTT.